The entry that follows covers one T cell receptor beta chain sequence. Random hexamers were used to reverse transcribe roughly 0.45 to 1 ug of RNA. Via MiXCR, TCRdb re-called the immunoSEQ multiplex PCR reads, giving one row per CDR3 protein. The data hold 150,000 to 200,000 distinct CDR3 sequences, with around 96% observed a single time. This sample is drawn from a study of CD8 T cells in Susac syndrome. The CDR3 has 13 amino acids. Germline V gives CDR1 SQVTM, CDR2 ANQGSEA. V dropped 3 bases and J dropped 6 bases, with 12 bases sitting between them. This chain uses TRBV29-1 with TRBJ1-5, with D uncertain. Sequenced: CD4+ T cells from PBMCs. This receptor was identified in a human donor in good health. The CDR3 spells CSVDRGVGQPQHF. CDR3 DNA: TGCAGCGTTGACCGGGGAGTCGGTCAGCCCCAGCATTTT.